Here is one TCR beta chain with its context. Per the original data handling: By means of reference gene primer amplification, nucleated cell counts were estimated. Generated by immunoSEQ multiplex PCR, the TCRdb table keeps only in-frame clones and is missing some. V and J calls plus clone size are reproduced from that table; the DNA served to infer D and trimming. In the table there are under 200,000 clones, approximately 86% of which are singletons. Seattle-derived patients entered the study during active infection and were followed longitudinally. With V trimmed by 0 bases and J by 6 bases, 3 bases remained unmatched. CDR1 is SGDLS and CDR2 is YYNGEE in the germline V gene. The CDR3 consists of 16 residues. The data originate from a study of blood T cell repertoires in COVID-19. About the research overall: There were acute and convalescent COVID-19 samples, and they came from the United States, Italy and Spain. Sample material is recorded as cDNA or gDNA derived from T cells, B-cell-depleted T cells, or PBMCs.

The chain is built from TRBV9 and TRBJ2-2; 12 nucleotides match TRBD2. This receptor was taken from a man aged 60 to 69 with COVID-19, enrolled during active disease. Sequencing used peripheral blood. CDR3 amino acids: CASSVVPSGGAGELFF. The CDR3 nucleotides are TGTGCCAGCAGCGTAGTTCCTAGCGGGGGGGCCGGGGAGCTGTTTTTT.